Below, 21 T cell receptor beta chains from the same sample are listed, as sequenced in a study of response to subunit inactivated influenza vaccine. TCRdb analysed the RT-PCR reads with MiXCR anew, one entry per CDR3 protein. Of about 580,000 distinct CDR3 sequences in the sample, around 13% were seen once. The sequences come from PBMCs from blood, collected 11 to 12 days after vaccination. Source of these receptors: a man aged 50-60 years who received an inactivated influenza vaccine.

This clonotype has a handful of counts. The rearrangement joins TRBV20-1 to TRBJ2-1; possible D gene TRBD2, 6 bases. The CDR3 runs to 13 residues. V was shortened by 3 bases and J by 4 bases, with 10 bases between the two germline ends. Germline loops: CDR1 DFQATT, CDR2 SNEGSKA (reference sequence). CDR3 sequence (DNA): TGCAGTGCTAGTGATAGCGGATACAATGAGCAGTTCTTC. Encoded protein: CSASDSGYNEQFF.

This clonotype was seen a handful of times. CDR3 region: CASSLKIRGLAGGLSQQETQYF. In DNA, the CDR3 is TGTGCCAGCAGCTTGAAGATCAGGGGACTAGCGGGAGGGCTGTCGCAACAAGAGACCCAGTACTTC. The chain is built from TRBV5-4 and TRBJ2-5; 16 bases line up with TRBD2. Per the germline V gene, CDR1 is SGHNT and CDR2 is YYREEE (reference sequence). The CDR3 length is 22 residues. V dropped 1 base and J dropped 2; count of bases not matched to a gene: 17.

This clonotype has ten or more counts. The chain uses TRBV12-3 or TRBV12-4 and TRBJ1-5; D is unclear. V was clipped by 6 bases and J by 9 bases, with 18 bases between them. This CDR3 has 14 amino acids. Here the CDR3 reads CASSEDPGGWPQHF. As DNA, the CDR3 is TGTGCCAGCAGCGAGGACCCAGGCGGGTGGCCCCAGCATTTT.

This clonotype showed up just a few times. The V gene is TRBV7-2, the J gene TRBJ2-1; D uncertain. CDR1 and CDR2 from the germline V gene are SGHTA and FQGNSA. CDR3 size: 14 residues. V was pared by 6 bases and J by 3 bases, with 12 bases between. This chain's CDR3 is CASRRTVSYNEQFF. CDR3 bases: TGTGCCAGCAGGAGGACGGTCAGCTACAATGAGCAGTTCTTC.

This clonotype was observed a handful of times. The V gene is TRBV5-1, the J gene TRBJ2-5; tentative D call: TRBD2 (6 bases). Germline-derived CDR1 and CDR2 are SGHRS and YFSETQ. V shed 9 bases and J shed 4 bases, with 19 bases lying between them. This CDR3 has 14 amino acids. CDR3 nucleotide sequence: TGCGCCACGAAGGTAGGGGCCGGGGGAGAGACCCAGTACTTC. Translation gives CATKVGAGGETQYF.

This clonotype appeared a few times. The rearrangement links TRBV5-5 to TRBJ2-7; D is unresolved. Germline CDR1 reads SGHKS; CDR2 reads YYEKEE (reference sequence). V gave up 4 bases and J gave up 1 base, with 15 bases separating them. CDR3 size: 15 residues. CDR3 DNA sequence: TGTGCCAGCAGCAGAGAGTTGGGTGGATCCTACGAGCAGTACTTC. Its protein product is CASSRELGGSYEQYF.

Only a few counts were recorded for this clonotype. The V gene is TRBV7-9, the J gene TRBJ1-1, with TRBD1 matching over 9 bases. Unmatched junction bases numbered 7, after V lost 4 bases and J lost 4 bases. Germline-derived CDR1 and CDR2 are SEHNR and FQNEAQ (reference sequence). CDR3 length equals 15 residues. CDR3 DNA sequence: TGTGCCAGCAGCTCGACAGGGGGGCTCGGCACTGAAGCTTTCTTT. Protein sequence: CASSSTGGLGTEAFF.

This clonotype showed up many times. This chain joins TRBV12-3 or TRBV12-4 and TRBJ1-3; no reliable D call. The CDR3 extends over 14 amino acids. Trimming shortened V by 5 bases and J by 3 bases, and 11 bases separated the two germline ends. CDR3 sequence (DNA): TGTGCCAGCAGTCAAACCAAATTTGGAAACACCATATATTTT. Translation: CASSQTKFGNTIYF.

This clonotype was observed a few times. The V call is TRBV2, the J call TRBJ2-7, with D hard to call. Germline values: CDR1 SNHLY, CDR2 FYNNEI. V gave up 6 bases and J gave up 1 base, with 7 bases separating them. This CDR3 contains 12 residues. CDR3 protein: CASRANSYEQYF. The CDR3 region has the DNA TGTGCCAGCAGGGCTAATTCCTACGAGCAGTACTTC.

This clonotype was found a few times. This rearrangement joins TRBV5-6 to TRBJ2-5; D remains unclear. The CDR3 extends over 14 amino acids. V lost 4 bases, J lost 1 base, and 11 bases lay in between. Germline V gene sequence: CDR1 SGHDT, CDR2 YYEEEE. For the CDR3, the DNA is TGTGCCAGCAGCAGTCAGGTATCCCAAGAGACCCAGTACTTC. Its translation: CASSSQVSQETQYF.

The CDR3 coding sequence is TGTGCCAGTCGGACAGTGAATAATGAAAAACTGTTTTTT. It codes for CASRTVNNEKLFF. This chain connects TRBV6-1 to TRBJ1-4; tentatively, D is TRBD1 (6 bases). The germline gives CDR1 MNHNS, CDR2 SASEGT. CDR3 size: 13 residues. The germline V and J ends were trimmed by 9 bases and 4 bases, with 12 bases remaining between them.

This clonotype has only a few counts. V is TRBV3-1 and J is TRBJ2-7; D unclear. CDR1 is LGHDT, CDR2 YNNKEL, per germline (reference sequence). The ends were cut back, 4 bases at V and 6 bases at J, with 10 bases in the middle. The CDR3 runs 12 residues. CDR3 residues: CASSPTPSEQYF. The CDR3 region has the DNA TGTGCCAGCAGCCCAACCCCATCCGAGCAGTACTTC.

There are a few counts of this clonotype. This sequence joins TRBV5-1 and TRBJ1-1; TRBD1 matches at 9 bases. V shed 1 base, J shed 1 base, and the junction held 8 bases outside the gene matches. CDR1 and CDR2 (germline): SGHRS, YFSETQ. The CDR3 loop spans 17 amino acids. The CDR3 here is CASSLWDRAWRNTEAFF. The CDR3 nucleotides are TGCGCCAGCAGCTTGTGGGACAGGGCTTGGAGGAACACTGAAGCTTTCTTT.

In DNA, the CDR3 is TGTGCCAGCAGCCCCTTCGAGGGACTCCCCTACGAGCAGTACTTC. This translates into CASSPFEGLPYEQYF. The chain joins TRBV14 to TRBJ2-7, with D perhaps matching TRBD2 (6 bases). Germline CDR1 SGHDN, CDR2 FVKESK. The CDR3 contains 15 residues. Deletions cut 4 bases from V and 2 bases from J, with 15 bases between.

This clonotype was counted at least ten times. The V call is TRBV7-8, the J call TRBJ2-3; a possible D gene is TRBD1 (6 bases). The germline CDR1 and CDR2 sequences are SGHVS and FQNEAQ. The CDR3 has 15 residues. V was clipped by 2 bases and J by 2 bases, with 11 bases between them. The CDR3 region has the DNA TGTGCCAGCAGCTTACTACAGGGCAACACAGATACGCAGTATTTT. Translated, it gives CASSLLQGNTDTQYF.

In this sample, this clonotype turned up a few times. This chain joins TRBV9 and TRBJ2-7, with D unclear. CDR3 length: 13 residues. V dropped 0 bases and J dropped 4 bases, with 8 bases sitting between them. Germline CDR1 reads SGDLS; CDR2 reads YYNGEE. This chain's CDR3 is CASSVAQGYEQYF. CDR3 nucleotide sequence: TGTGCCAGCAGCGTAGCCCAAGGATACGAGCAGTACTTC.

The rearrangement uses TRBV7-2 and TRBJ2-7, with 8 bases matching TRBD1. The V segment lost 2 bases and the J segment 2 bases; nucleotides outside the gene matches: 5. The CDR3 runs 15 residues. Germline lookup yields CDR1 SGHTA and CDR2 FQGNSA. The CDR3 sequence: CASSLQGAVTYEQYF. CDR3 bases: TGTGCCAGCAGCTTACAGGGGGCCGTAACCTACGAGCAGTACTTC.

This chain's CDR3 is CAWSLSGANVLTF. The CDR3 DNA reads TGTGCCTGGAGCCTTTCTGGGGCCAACGTCCTGACTTTC. This rearrangement joins TRBV30 to TRBJ2-6; D unresolved. The CDR3 consists of 13 residues. CDR1 is GTSNPN, CDR2 SVGIG, per germline (reference sequence). V lost 3 bases, J lost 1 base, and 4 bases lay in between.

This clonotype has a handful of counts. The chain links TRBV6-1 to TRBJ2-6; 7 bases align to TRBD2. Losses at the gene ends were 8 bases for V and 2 bases for J; bases not matched to a gene: 9. Per the germline V gene, CDR1 is MNHNS and CDR2 is SASEGT. This CDR3 comprises 16 residues. The CDR3 nucleotides are TGTGCCAGCCGAACTGATGGGGGGGCTGGGGCCAACGTCCTGACTTTC. Translating gives CASRTDGGAGANVLTF.

The chain is built from TRBV24-1 and TRBJ2-2, with TRBD1 as a possible D gene (6 bases). Germline V gives CDR1 KGHDR, CDR2 SFDVKD. The CDR3 covers 16 residues. Trimming left V 2 bases short and J 2 bases short, with 11 bases between. CDR3: CATSDSSRGNTGELFF. CDR3 nucleotides: TGTGCCACCAGTGATTCGAGCAGGGGAAACACCGGGGAGCTGTTTTTT.

Concerning this clonotype: One junction end does not reproduce the germline sequence, and a read error may be involved. V and J are TRBV7-8 and TRBJ2-1; the D gene is possibly TRBD2 (5 bases). This CDR3 is 16 amino acids long. Germline CDR1 is SGHVS and CDR2 is FQNEAQ. The CDR3 is CASSSTGIGTYNEQFF. The CDR3 DNA reads TGTGCTAGCAGCTCGACCGGGATAGGAACCTACAATGAGCAGTTCTTC.